The 10 T cell receptor beta chains below were found in one sample sequenced in a study of blood T cell repertoires in COVID-19. Profiling relied on immunoSEQ multiplex PCR, and the TCRdb table lists in-frame clones only, not all of them. The repertoire holds about 120,000 clones, with roughly three quarters as singletons. The specimen was peripheral blood. These receptors all stem from a woman of 80 years or more with acute or convalescent COVID-19.

This chain joins TRBV24-1 and TRBJ1-1; D gene unclear. V lost 7 bases and J 8 bases, leaving 4 bases between the germline ends. From germline, CDR1 is KGHDR and CDR2 SFDVKD. The CDR3 has 9 residues. CDR3 protein: CATRSEAFF. DNA for the CDR3: TGTGCCACCAGGAGCGAAGCTTTCTTT.

This clone was counted between two and nine times. This chain connects TRBV11-2 to TRBJ2-1, with 8 bases lining up with TRBD1. The junction had 11 bases not matched to a gene; V was cut back by 0 bases and J by 7 bases. Germline V lookup: CDR1 SGHAT, CDR2 FQNNGV. The CDR3 is 17 amino acids. CDR3 DNA sequence: TGTGCCAGCAGCTTAGACAGTTATTGGACAGGGATGAATGAGCAGTTCTTC. Translating gives CASSLDSYWTGMNEQFF.

The J gene is TRBJ2-3, the V gene TRBV24-1, with 8 bases aligning to TRBD1. Trimming at V came to 4 bases and at J to 2 bases, leaving 7 bases not matched to a gene. Germline CDR1 and CDR2: KGHDR and SFDVKD. This CDR3 has 16 amino acids. CDR3: CATSDPGTGITDTQYF. Written as DNA, the CDR3 is TGTGCCACCAGTGACCCCGGGACAGGAATCACAGATACGCAGTATTTT.

This clone was counted between two and nine times. The CDR3 nucleotides read TGTGCCAGAAGCTTGCTATCCGGAGGCAATCAGCCCCAGCATTTT. Translation gives CARSLLSGGNQPQHF. The rearrangement joins TRBV5-3 to TRBJ1-5; D remains ambiguous. TRBV5-3 is annotated as an ORF whose role is uncertain. The CDR3 length is 15 residues. V was cut by 1 base and J by 2 bases, with 10 bases left in between.

This clone was recorded once. The genes are TRBV6-5 and TRBJ2-1; D ambiguous. The CDR3 is 15 residues long. Between the trimmed V and J ends, which lost 0 bases and 6 bases, there was a span of 12 bases. Germline CDR1 reads MNHEY; CDR2 reads SVGAGI. CDR3 sequence reads: CASSYSMQPGNEQFF. The CDR3 nucleotides are TGTGCCAGCAGTTACTCGATGCAACCCGGCAATGAGCAGTTCTTC.

The chain joins TRBV19 to TRBJ2-3; 7 nucleotides agree with TRBD1. The CDR3 is 14 amino acids. CDR1 and CDR2 (germline): LNHDA, SQIVND (reference sequence). The V segment lost 6 bases and the J segment 8 bases; nucleotides outside the gene matches: 11. In DNA form, the CDR3 reads TGTGCCAGTAGCACGGACAGGCTTGGGGGTACGCAGTATTTT. The encoded protein is CASSTDRLGGTQYF. Looking up the rest from reference TRBV19 and TRBJ2-3 gives the full variable domain: DGGITQSPKYLFRKEGQNVTLSCEQNLNHDAMYWYRQDPGQGLRLIYYSQIVNDFQKGDIAEGYSVSREKKESFPLTVTSAQKNPTAFYLCASSTDRLGGTQYFGPGTRLTVL.

The J gene is TRBJ2-4, the V gene TRBV6-2 or TRBV6-3, with TRBD1 identical over 12 bases. The ends lost 4 bases at V and 7 bases at J; junction bases unmatched: 5. The CDR3 extends over 15 amino acids. Germline loops: CDR1 MNHEY, CDR2 SVGEGT. CDR3 sequence: CASSSRDRGLNIQYF. In DNA form, the CDR3 reads TGTGCCAGCAGTTCCCGGGACAGGGGGCTGAACATTCAGTACTTC.

This sequence joins TRBV11-3 and TRBJ2-2; D not resolved. CDR3 length: 14 residues. Trimming shortened V by 1 base and J by 4 bases, and 7 bases separated the two germline ends. Germline V gene data show CDR1 as SGHNT and CDR2 as YENEEA. CDR3 in amino acids: CASSLGRVTGELFF. In DNA, the CDR3 is TGTGCCAGCAGCTTAGGTCGGGTCACCGGGGAGCTGTTTTTT.

The chain is built from TRBV9 and TRBJ2-5; 8 nucleotides match TRBD2. V trimming: 0 bases; J trimming: 7 bases; junction bases outside the gene matches: 11. Per germline, CDR1 SGDLS and CDR2 YYNGEE. There are 16 residues in the CDR3. CDR3: CASSVDPGGPHGTQYF. Written as DNA, the CDR3 is TGTGCCAGCAGCGTAGATCCGGGAGGGCCTCACGGGACCCAGTACTTC.

The V and J genes are TRBV6-1 and TRBJ2-3, with 10 bases fitting TRBD2. The germline CDR1 and CDR2 sequences are MNHNS and SASEGT. This CDR3 has 18 amino acids. V shed 4 bases and J 0 bases; nucleotides not matched to a gene: 10. The CDR3 here is CASSAVAGGLSSTDTQYF. CDR3 nucleotide sequence: TGTGCCAGCAGTGCCGTAGCGGGGGGTCTTTCTAGCACAGATACGCAGTATTTT.